Below, 23 T cell receptor beta chains from the same sample are listed, as sequenced in a study of blood T cell repertoires in COVID-19. The repertoire was sequenced with immunoSEQ multiplex PCR; TCRdb's copy has only in-frame clones and lacks some. Of about 350,000 clones in the sample, around nine tenths are singletons; the top ten hold approximately 1%. Material: PBMCs or T cells enriched from blood (not recorded which). Source of these receptors: a woman aged 30 to 39 who had been exposed to COVID-19.

The rearrangement links TRBV19 to TRBJ1-4; TRBD1 is a possible D gene (5 bases). Between the trimmed V and J ends, which lost 8 bases and 8 bases, there was a span of 15 bases. The CDR3 totals 13 residues. Per the germline V gene, CDR1 is LNHDA and CDR2 is SQIVND (reference sequence). The CDR3 spells CASSQGGGEKLFF. CDR3 bases: TGTGCCAGTTCCCAGGGCGGGGGAGAAAAACTGTTTTTT.

V usage is TRBV7-6 and J usage is TRBJ2-7; D not resolved. CDR3 length equals 14 residues. Germline V lookup: CDR1 SGHVS, CDR2 FNYEAQ. Trimming stripped 2 bases from V and 2 bases from J, with 10 bases between. CDR3: CASSLSLSAYEQYF. CDR3 coding DNA: TGTGCCAGCAGCTTATCTCTCTCGGCCTACGAGCAGTACTTC.

The chain combines TRBV7-9 with TRBJ1-1, with TRBD1 matching 7 bases. The CDR3 loop spans 16 amino acids. Germline CDR1 SEHNR, CDR2 FQNEAQ (reference sequence). V was clipped by 5 bases and J by 7 bases; unmatched bases: 16. The CDR3 loop is CASSLGQAGIDREAFF. CDR3 in DNA: TGTGCCAGCAGCCTTGGACAGGCCGGGATTGACCGTGAAGCTTTCTTT.

The V gene is TRBV7-9, the J gene TRBJ2-7; 7 positions match TRBD1. The J segment lost 7 bases and the V segment lost 5 bases, leaving 5 bases of the junction unmatched. The CDR3 spans 12 residues. Per the germline V gene, CDR1 is SEHNR and CDR2 is FQNEAQ (reference sequence). CDR3 bases: TGTGCCAGCAGCCCCCAGGGGGTGGAGCAGTACTTC. This gives the protein CASSPQGVEQYF.

The chain uses TRBV9 and TRBJ2-3; the D gene is possibly TRBD2 (5 bases). The germline V and J ends were trimmed by 0 bases and 6 bases, with 17 bases remaining between them. CDR1 and CDR2 (germline): SGDLS, YYNGEE. This CDR3 has 16 residues. The CDR3 loop is CASSVVLAGEGDTQYF. The CDR3, as DNA: TGTGCCAGCAGCGTAGTCCTAGCAGGAGAGGGTGATACGCAGTATTTT.

V and J are TRBV30 and TRBJ2-7; D unclear. V was trimmed by 4 bases and J by 2 bases, leaving 12 bases between them. Germline loops: CDR1 GTSNPN, CDR2 SVGIG (reference sequence). The CDR3 length is 13 residues. CDR3 residues: CAWMGPGPYEQYF. For the CDR3, the DNA is TGTGCCTGGATGGGCCCTGGGCCCTACGAGCAGTACTTC.

The V call is TRBV5-6, the J call TRBJ2-2; 9 bases match TRBD2. The CDR3 length is 16 residues. J lost 8 bases, V lost 0 bases, and 8 bases had no gene match. Germline lookup yields CDR1 SGHDT and CDR2 YYEEEE. CDR3 protein: CASSLAAGLAGGELFF. The DNA of the CDR3 is TGTGCCAGCAGCTTGGCCGCGGGACTAGCTGGTGGGGAGCTGTTTTTT.

The chain combines TRBV3-1 (or the pseudogene TRBV3-2) with TRBJ2-2, with D possibly matching TRBD1 (5 bases). Germline assignment: CDR1 LGHDT and CDR2 YNNKEL (reference sequence). Trimming took off 0 bases at V and 6 bases at J, with 20 bases between the two ends. This CDR3 is built from 18 residues. CDR3 nucleotides: TGTGCCAGCAGCCAAGATTGGGCCAGGGTGGGTAGGTCCGGGGAGCTGTTTTTT. Amino acid sequence: CASSQDWARVGRSGELFF.

The V and J genes are TRBV4-1 and TRBJ1-6, with D perhaps matching TRBD1 (6 bases). This CDR3 has 17 amino acids. Between the trimmed V and J ends, which lost 3 bases and 2 bases, there was a span of 14 bases. Germline CDR1 MGHRA, CDR2 YSYEKL. CDR3 sequence reads: CASSHTTGPPYNSPLHF. The DNA for the CDR3 is TGCGCCAGCAGCCATACTACAGGGCCACCCTATAATTCACCCCTCCACTTT.

This chain links TRBV28 with TRBJ2-7; TRBD2 matches at 7 bases. This CDR3 is 13 amino acids long. After removal of 7 bases from V and 4 bases from J, the junction contained 7 bases not matched to a gene. Germline CDR1 and CDR2: MDHEN and SYDVKM. The CDR3 DNA follows: TGTGCCAGCACCCTTTGGGGGGGATACGAGCAGTACTTC. Translating gives CASTLWGGYEQYF.

The chain is built from TRBV5-6 and TRBJ1-5, with 9 bases identical to TRBD1. CDR1 is SGHDT, CDR2 YYEEEE, per germline. The CDR3 extends over 19 amino acids. The V segment lost 0 bases and the J segment 2 bases; nucleotides outside the gene matches: 12. Written as DNA, the CDR3 is TGTGCCAGCAGCTTGGGGGCCCTACAGGGGGCGCGGGGCAATCAGCCCCAGCATTTT. Translation gives CASSLGALQGARGNQPQHF.

The chain uses TRBV7-3 and TRBJ1-6; the match to TRBD1 covers 9 bases. J lost 8 bases, V lost 5 bases, and 10 bases had no gene match. Germline CDR1 SGHTA, CDR2 FQGTGA. This CDR3 region has 16 residues. The CDR3 coding sequence is TGTGCCAGCAGCCGACAAGGGACAGGGTTCGATTCACCCCTCCACTTT. Translating gives CASSRQGTGFDSPLHF.

The J gene is TRBJ1-2, the V gene TRBV5-1; D unresolved. Trimming removed 6 bases at V and 3 bases at J, with 9 bases between. Germline CDR1 and CDR2: SGHRS and YFSETQ. The CDR3 consists of 12 residues. The CDR3 spells CASKAGDYGYTF. The CDR3 DNA reads TGCGCCAGCAAAGCGGGTGACTATGGCTACACCTTC.

This rearrangement joins TRBV5-1 to TRBJ2-5; 11 nucleotides align to TRBD2. The V segment lost 3 bases and the J segment 2 bases; nucleotides outside the gene matches: 3. Germline V gene sequence: CDR1 SGHRS, CDR2 YFSETQ. CDR3 length equals 15 residues. CDR3 residues: CASSSTSGGQETQYF. The CDR3 nucleotides are TGCGCCAGCAGCTCCACTAGCGGGGGACAAGAGACCCAGTACTTC.

The chain is built from TRBV10-2 and TRBJ1-2, with TRBD1 identical over 8 bases. The V segment lost 2 bases and the J segment 5 bases; nucleotides outside the gene matches: 4. This CDR3 has 14 amino acids. Germline V gene data show CDR1 as WSHSY and CDR2 as SAAADI. CDR3 coding DNA: TGCGCCAGCAGTGAGGGACAGGGAGTATATGGCTACACCTTC. Protein: CASSEGQGVYGYTF.

The chain recombines TRBV7-3 with TRBJ1-3; 8 positions match TRBD1. CDR1 and CDR2 (germline): SGHTA, FQGTGA. The ends lost 1 base at V and 3 bases at J; junction bases unmatched: 2. There are 15 residues in the CDR3. Here the CDR3 reads CASSLNTGGGNTIYF. CDR3 DNA sequence: TGTGCCAGCAGCTTAAACACAGGGGGTGGAAACACCATATATTTT.

The chain recombines TRBV6-5 with TRBJ1-6; the match to TRBD1 covers 10 bases. In germline, CDR1 is MNHEY, CDR2 SVGAGI. There are 14 residues in the CDR3. V lost 7 bases and J lost 9; bases outside the gene matches: 6. CDR3: CASTGDRGSSPLHF. As DNA, the CDR3 is TGTGCCAGCACCGGGGACAGGGGATCTTCACCCCTCCACTTT.

The chain employs TRBV12-2 and TRBJ2-7; TRBD2, the D gene given by the table, was not confirmed from the DNA. TRBV12-2 is a recognized pseudogene. The CDR3 runs 17 residues. CDR3 residues: CASRLVGLSGRYGEQYF. CDR3 coding DNA: TGTGCAAGTCGCTTAGTAGGGCTTAGCGGGAGGTATGGCGAGCAGTACTTC.

This chain joins TRBV5-1 and TRBJ1-2; 7 bases match TRBD1. Per germline, CDR1 SGHRS and CDR2 YFSETQ. V shed 4 bases, J shed 11 bases, and the junction held 11 bases outside the gene matches. The CDR3 length is 13 residues. The CDR3 reads CASSVGQTGRYTF. For the CDR3, the DNA is TGCGCCAGCAGCGTGGGACAGACCGGAAGGTACACCTTC.

CDR3 protein: CASSLSGLAGNEQFF. The DNA of the CDR3 is TGTGCCAGCAGCTTATCTGGACTAGCGGGCAATGAGCAGTTCTTC. This sequence joins TRBV7-3 and TRBJ2-1; 11 positions agree with TRBD2. Trimming removed 2 bases from V and 6 bases from J; junction bases left unmatched: 3. The CDR3 sequence is 15 residues long. Germline V gene sequence: CDR1 SGHTA, CDR2 FQGTGA. Drawing the rest from reference TRBV7-3 and TRBJ2-1, the complete variable domain is GAGVSQTPSNKVTEKGKYVELRCDPISGHTALYWYRQSLGQGPEFLIYFQGTGAADDSGLPNDRFFAVRPEGSVSTLKIQRTERGDSAVYLCASSLSGLAGNEQFFGPGTRLTVL.

This clone was observed once. The V gene is TRBV28, the J gene TRBJ1-6, with D possibly matching TRBD1 (6 bases). V dropped 6 bases and J dropped 0 bases, with 12 bases sitting between them. In germline, CDR1 is MDHEN, CDR2 SYDVKM. The CDR3 sequence is 16 residues long. The CDR3 coding sequence is TGTGCCAGCAGGGGACACAGGAGCTCCTATAATTCACCCCTCCACTTT. Translation gives CASRGHRSSYNSPLHF.

The rearrangement links TRBV3-1 (or the pseudogene TRBV3-2) to TRBJ1-6; D ambiguous. Trimming took 4 bases from V and 0 from J, leaving 13 bases between them. This CDR3 region has 17 residues. Germline CDR1 and CDR2: LGHDT and YNNKEL (reference sequence). CDR3 protein: CASSLIPRNSYNSPLHF. CDR3 bases: TGTGCCAGCAGCCTCATCCCCAGGAACTCCTATAATTCACCCCTCCACTTT.

This clone was seen only a few times. The chain is built from TRBV25-1 and TRBJ2-5; tentatively, D is TRBD1 (6 bases). With 1 base removed from V and 1 base from J, the gap between germline ends came to 10 bases. CDR3 length: 15 amino acids. Germline loops: CDR1 MGHDK, CDR2 SYGVNS. Written as DNA, the CDR3 is TGTGCCAGCAGTGAATTCGGACAGTTCCAAGAGACCCAGTACTTC. It translates to CASSEFGQFQETQYF.